Following are 4 T cell receptor beta chains from one sample sequenced in a study of blood T cell repertoires in COVID-19. Only in-frame clones appear in the TCRdb table, and some are missing; sequencing was by immunoSEQ multiplex PCR. This table holds 150,000 to 200,000 clones, 86% found once. Sequences were obtained from peripheral blood. These TCRs come from a woman aged 55 to 70 with COVID-19, enrolled during active disease.

V usage is TRBV21-1 and J usage is TRBJ2-2; TRBD1 was called by the table and not checked on the DNA. TRBV21-1 is annotated as a pseudogene. This CDR3 is 17 amino acids long. CDR3 DNA sequence: TGTGCCAGCAGCAAAAACAAGGGGGCGCAAATGACCGGGGAGCTGTTTTTT. Translated, it gives CASSKNKGAQMTGELFF.

The V and J genes are TRBV11-2 and TRBJ2-7, with 7 bases that match TRBD2. The CDR3 contains 13 residues. CDR1 SGHAT and CDR2 FQNNGV come from the germline V gene. V lost 1 base to trimming and J lost 5 bases; unmatched junction nucleotides: 2. The CDR3 sequence is CASSLVRGNEQYF. The DNA for the CDR3 is TGTGCCAGCAGCTTAGTGCGGGGGAACGAGCAGTACTTC.

This CDR3 reads CASSRDSNYGYTF. CDR3 nucleotides: TGTGCCAGTAGTCGCGACAGCAACTATGGCTACACCTTC. The chain combines TRBV19 with TRBJ1-2; D might be TRBD1 (5 bases). The germline CDR1 and CDR2 sequences are LNHDA and SQIVND (reference sequence). The V gene lost 5 bases and the J gene lost 2 bases, with 9 bases spanning the gap. The CDR3 is made up of 13 amino acids.

About this clone itself: This same CDR3 is encoded by further DNA sequences in the sample. The CDR3 loop is CASSPRDRENYGYTF. CDR3 DNA sequence: TGTGCCAGCAGCCCGCGGGACCGAGAGAACTATGGCTACACCTTC. J is TRBJ1-2 and V is TRBV3-1 (or the pseudogene TRBV3-2), with a weak D call TRBD1 (5 bases). V lost 4 bases, J lost 2 bases, and 14 bases lay in between. Germline V gene lookup returns CDR1 LGHDT and CDR2 YNNKEL (reference sequence). This CDR3 comprises 15 residues.